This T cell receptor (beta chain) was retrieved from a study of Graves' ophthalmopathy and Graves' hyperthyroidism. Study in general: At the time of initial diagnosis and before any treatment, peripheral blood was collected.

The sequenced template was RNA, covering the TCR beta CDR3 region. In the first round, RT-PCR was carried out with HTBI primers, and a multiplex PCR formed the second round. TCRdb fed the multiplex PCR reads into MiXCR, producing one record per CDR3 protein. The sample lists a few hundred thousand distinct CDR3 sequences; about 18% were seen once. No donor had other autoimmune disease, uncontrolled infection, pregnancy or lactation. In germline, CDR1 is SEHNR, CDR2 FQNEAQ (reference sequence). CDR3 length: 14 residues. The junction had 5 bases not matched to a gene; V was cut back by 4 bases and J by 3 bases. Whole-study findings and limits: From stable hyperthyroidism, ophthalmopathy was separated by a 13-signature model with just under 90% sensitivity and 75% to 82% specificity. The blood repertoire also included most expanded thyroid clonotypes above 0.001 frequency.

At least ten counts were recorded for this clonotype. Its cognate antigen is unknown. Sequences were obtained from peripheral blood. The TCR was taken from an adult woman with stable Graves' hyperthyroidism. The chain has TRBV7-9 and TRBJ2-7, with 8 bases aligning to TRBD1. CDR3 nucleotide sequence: TGTGCCAGCAGCTCAGGACAGGGCCACTACGAGCAGTACTTC. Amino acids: CASSSGQGHYEQYF. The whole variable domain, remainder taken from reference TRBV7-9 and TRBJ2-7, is DTGVSQNPRHKITKRGQNVTFRCDPISEHNRLYWYRQTLGQGPEFLTYFQNEAQLEKSRLLSDRFSAERPKGSFSTLEIQRTEQGDSAMYLCASSSGQGHYEQYFGPGTRLTVT.